This TCR beta chain is from a study of Ad26.COV2.S vaccination and SARS-CoV-2 variants. Whole-study findings and limits: Compared with placebo recipients, vaccine recipients had higher spike-specific TCR breadth.

Comment on this clone: What it recognizes is unknown.

Treatment of the sample: around 19 received Ad26.COV2.S at low or high dose, single or two shots; about 5 received placebo; per-sample allocation not given. Collection of samples fell on day 63 after the first vaccine or placebo injection. Boston hosted the donor, who was an adult aged 18-55 years. The CDR3 has 15 residues. CDR1 and CDR2 from the germline V gene are SGHTA and FQGNSA. The V gene lost 5 bases and the J gene lost 2 bases, with 13 bases spanning the gap. TCRdb's copy holds only in-frame clones and misses some; the assay was immunoSEQ multiplex PCR. Of some 370,000 clones in the sample, around 82% were seen once.

The chain joins TRBV7-2 to TRBJ1-5; no reliable D call. Sequencing was performed on peripheral blood, taken in a trial of Ad26.COV2.S vaccine versus placebo. The receptor was derived from a person between 18 and 65 years old who received the Ad26.COV2.S COVID-19 vaccine or a placebo. The CDR3 sequence: CASSLLTGGNQPQHF. As DNA, the CDR3 is TGTGCCAGCAGCCTACTGACTGGGGGCAATCAGCCCCAGCATTTT.